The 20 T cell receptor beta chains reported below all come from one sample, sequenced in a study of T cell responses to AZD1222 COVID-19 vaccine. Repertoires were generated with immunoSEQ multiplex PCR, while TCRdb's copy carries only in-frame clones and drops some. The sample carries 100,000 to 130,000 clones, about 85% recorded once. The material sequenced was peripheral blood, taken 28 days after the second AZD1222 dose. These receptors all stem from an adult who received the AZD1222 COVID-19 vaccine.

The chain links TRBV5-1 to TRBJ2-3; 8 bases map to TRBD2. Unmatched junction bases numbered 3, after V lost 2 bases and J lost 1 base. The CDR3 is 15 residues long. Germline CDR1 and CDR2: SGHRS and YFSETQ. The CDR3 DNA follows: TGCGCCAGCAGCTTTAGCGGGGTACGCACAGATACGCAGTATTTT. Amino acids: CASSFSGVRTDTQYF.

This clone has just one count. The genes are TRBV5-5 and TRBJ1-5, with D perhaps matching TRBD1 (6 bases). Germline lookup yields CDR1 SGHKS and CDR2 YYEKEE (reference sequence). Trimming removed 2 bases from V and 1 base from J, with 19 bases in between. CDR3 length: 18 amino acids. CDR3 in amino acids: CASSLWGGEGGSNQPQHF. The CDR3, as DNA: TGTGCCAGCAGCTTATGGGGGGGCGAGGGAGGAAGCAATCAGCCCCAGCATTTT.

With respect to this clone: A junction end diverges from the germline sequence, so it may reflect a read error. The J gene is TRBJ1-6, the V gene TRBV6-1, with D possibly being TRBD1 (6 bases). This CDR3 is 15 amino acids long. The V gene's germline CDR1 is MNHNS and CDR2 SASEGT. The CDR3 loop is CASSEGRGPLSSLHF. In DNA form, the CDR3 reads TGTGCCAGCAGTGAAGGCAGGGGACCCCTTTCATCCCTCCACTTT.

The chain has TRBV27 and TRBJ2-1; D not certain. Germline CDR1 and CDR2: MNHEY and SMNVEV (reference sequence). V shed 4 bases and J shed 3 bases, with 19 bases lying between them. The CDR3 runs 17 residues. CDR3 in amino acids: CASSSGDIPENYNEQFF. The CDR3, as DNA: TGTGCCAGCAGTTCGGGCGACATTCCTGAGAACTACAATGAGCAGTTCTTC.

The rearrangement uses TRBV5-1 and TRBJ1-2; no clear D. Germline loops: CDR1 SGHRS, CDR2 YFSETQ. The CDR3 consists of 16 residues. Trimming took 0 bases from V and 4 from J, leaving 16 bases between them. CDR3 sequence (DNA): TGCGCCAGCAGCTTGGAAGTAATGGGCACGGCCTATGGCTACACCTTC. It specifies CASSLEVMGTAYGYTF.

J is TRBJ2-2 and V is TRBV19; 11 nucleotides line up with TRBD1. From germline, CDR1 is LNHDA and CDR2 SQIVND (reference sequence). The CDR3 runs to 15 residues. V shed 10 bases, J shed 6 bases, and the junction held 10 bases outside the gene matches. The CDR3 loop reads CATDRTGGVSGELFF. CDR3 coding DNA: TGTGCCACCGACCGGACAGGGGGCGTGTCCGGGGAGCTGTTTTTT.

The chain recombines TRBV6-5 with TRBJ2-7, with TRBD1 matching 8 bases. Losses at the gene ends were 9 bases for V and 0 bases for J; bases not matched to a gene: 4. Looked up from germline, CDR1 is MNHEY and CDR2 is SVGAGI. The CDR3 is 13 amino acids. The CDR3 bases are TGTGCCAGTAGGACAGGGTCCTCCTACGAGCAGTACTTC. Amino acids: CASRTGSSYEQYF.

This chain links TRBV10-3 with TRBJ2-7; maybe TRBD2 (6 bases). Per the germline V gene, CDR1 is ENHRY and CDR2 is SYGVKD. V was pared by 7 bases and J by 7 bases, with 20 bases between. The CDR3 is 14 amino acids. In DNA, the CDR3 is TGTGCCATCACCACCGGGACTCCCCCTCGGGAGCAGTACTTC. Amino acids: CAITTGTPPREQYF.

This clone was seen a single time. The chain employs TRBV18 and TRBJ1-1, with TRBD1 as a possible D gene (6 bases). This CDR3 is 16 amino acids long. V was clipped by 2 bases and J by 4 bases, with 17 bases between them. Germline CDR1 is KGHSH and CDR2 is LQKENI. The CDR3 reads CASSPSDAGAGTEAFF. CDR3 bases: TGTGCCAGCTCACCAAGTGATGCGGGGGCAGGCACTGAAGCTTTCTTT.

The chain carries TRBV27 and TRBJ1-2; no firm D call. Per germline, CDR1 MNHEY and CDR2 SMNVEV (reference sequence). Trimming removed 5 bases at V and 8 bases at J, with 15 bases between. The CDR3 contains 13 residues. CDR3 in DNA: TGTGCCAGCAGTCCTCTACGGGTGGAGGGCTACACCTTC. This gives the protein CASSPLRVEGYTF.

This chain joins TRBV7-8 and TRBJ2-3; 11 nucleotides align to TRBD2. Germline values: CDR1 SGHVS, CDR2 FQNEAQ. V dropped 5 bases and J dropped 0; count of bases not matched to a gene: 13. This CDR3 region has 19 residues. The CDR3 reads CASSAWGTSGVTSTDTQYF. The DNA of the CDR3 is TGTGCCAGCAGCGCCTGGGGGACTAGCGGTGTAACTAGCACAGATACGCAGTATTTT.

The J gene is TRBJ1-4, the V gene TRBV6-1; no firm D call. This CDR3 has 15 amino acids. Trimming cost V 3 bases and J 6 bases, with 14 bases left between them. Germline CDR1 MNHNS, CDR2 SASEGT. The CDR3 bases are TGTGCCAGCAGTGATCATCCGTGGGAGGATGAAAAACTGTTTTTT. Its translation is CASSDHPWEDEKLFF.

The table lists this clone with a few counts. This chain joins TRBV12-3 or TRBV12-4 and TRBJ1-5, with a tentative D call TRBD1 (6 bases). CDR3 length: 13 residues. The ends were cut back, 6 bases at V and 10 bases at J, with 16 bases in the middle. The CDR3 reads CASRYRDGSPQHF. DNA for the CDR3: TGTGCCAGCAGGTACAGGGATGGATCACCCCAGCATTTT.

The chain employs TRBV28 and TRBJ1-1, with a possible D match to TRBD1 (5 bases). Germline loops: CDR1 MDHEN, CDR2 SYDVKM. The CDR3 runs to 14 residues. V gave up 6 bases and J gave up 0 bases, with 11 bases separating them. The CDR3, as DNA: TGTGCCAGCAGGACGGGGGGGTTGAACACTGAAGCTTTCTTT. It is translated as CASRTGGLNTEAFF.

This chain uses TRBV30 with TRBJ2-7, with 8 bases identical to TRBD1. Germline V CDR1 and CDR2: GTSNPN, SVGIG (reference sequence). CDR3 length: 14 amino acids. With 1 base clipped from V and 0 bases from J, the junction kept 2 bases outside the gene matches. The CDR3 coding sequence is TGTGCCTGGAGTGGAACAGGGGGCTCCTACGAGCAGTACTTC. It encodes CAWSGTGGSYEQYF. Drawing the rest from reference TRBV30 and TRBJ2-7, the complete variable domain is SQTIHQWPATLVQPVGSPLSLECTVEGTSNPNLYWYRQAAGRGLQLLFYSVGIGQISSEVPQNLSASRPQDRQFILSSKKLLLSDSGFYLCAWSGTGGSYEQYFGPGTRLTVT.

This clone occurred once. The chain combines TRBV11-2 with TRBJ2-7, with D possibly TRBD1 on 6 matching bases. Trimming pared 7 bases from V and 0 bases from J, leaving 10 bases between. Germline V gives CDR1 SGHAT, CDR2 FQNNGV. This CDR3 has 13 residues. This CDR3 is CASNLQGSYEQYF. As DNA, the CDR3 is TGTGCCAGCAACCTACAGGGCTCCTACGAGCAGTACTTC.

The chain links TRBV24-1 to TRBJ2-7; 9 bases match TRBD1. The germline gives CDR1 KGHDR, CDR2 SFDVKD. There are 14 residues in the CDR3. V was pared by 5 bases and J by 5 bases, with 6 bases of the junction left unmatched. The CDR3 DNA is TGTGCCACCAGTGCGACAGGGGGTTCCCACGAGCAGTACTTC. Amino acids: CATSATGGSHEQYF.

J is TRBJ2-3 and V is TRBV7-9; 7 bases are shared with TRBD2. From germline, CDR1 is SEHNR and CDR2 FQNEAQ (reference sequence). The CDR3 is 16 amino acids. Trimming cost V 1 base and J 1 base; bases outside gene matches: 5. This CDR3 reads CASSLGRGGGTDTQYF. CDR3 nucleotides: TGTGCCAGCAGCTTAGGAAGGGGAGGGGGCACAGATACGCAGTATTTT.

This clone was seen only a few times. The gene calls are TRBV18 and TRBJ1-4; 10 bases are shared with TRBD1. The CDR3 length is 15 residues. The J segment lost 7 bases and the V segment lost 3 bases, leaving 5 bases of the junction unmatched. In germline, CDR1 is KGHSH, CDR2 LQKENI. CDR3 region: CASSPPGQGLEKLFF. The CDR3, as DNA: TGTGCCAGCTCACCCCCGGGACAGGGGCTTGAAAAACTGTTTTTT.

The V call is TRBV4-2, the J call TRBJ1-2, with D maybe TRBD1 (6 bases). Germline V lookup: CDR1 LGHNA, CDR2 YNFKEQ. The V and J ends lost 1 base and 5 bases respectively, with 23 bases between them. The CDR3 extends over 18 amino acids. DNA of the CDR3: TGTGCCAGCAGCCAAGGACAGTGGGGGGCCGCCCTAAAGTATGGCTACACCTTC. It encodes CASSQGQWGAALKYGYTF.